This T cell receptor (beta chain) was captured by sequencing in a study of blood T cell repertoires in COVID-19. Study-level information: In each case, the material was cDNA or gDNA derived from T cells, B-cell-depleted T cells, or PBMCs.

Per the study methods: Reference gene primer amplification gave estimated nucleated cell counts. The table came from immunoSEQ multiplex PCR; TCRdb's copy has only in-frame clones and leaves some out. From that table come the V and J calls and clone size; the DNA was used to work out D and trimming. The sample contains under 60,000 clones, 75% to 95% of which appear only once. V was shortened by 0 bases and J by 6 bases, with 8 bases between the two germline ends. This CDR3 is built from 13 residues. Germline V gene lookup returns CDR1 WSHSY and CDR2 SAAADI. V is TRBV10-2 and J is TRBJ1-2, with no clear D. The TCR sequence derives from a man aged 45-60 years with active COVID-19. Sequencing input: peripheral blood. The CDR3 protein is CASSESLSNGYTF. The CDR3 DNA sequence: TGCGCCAGCAGTGAGTCGCTTTCTAATGGCTACACCTTC.